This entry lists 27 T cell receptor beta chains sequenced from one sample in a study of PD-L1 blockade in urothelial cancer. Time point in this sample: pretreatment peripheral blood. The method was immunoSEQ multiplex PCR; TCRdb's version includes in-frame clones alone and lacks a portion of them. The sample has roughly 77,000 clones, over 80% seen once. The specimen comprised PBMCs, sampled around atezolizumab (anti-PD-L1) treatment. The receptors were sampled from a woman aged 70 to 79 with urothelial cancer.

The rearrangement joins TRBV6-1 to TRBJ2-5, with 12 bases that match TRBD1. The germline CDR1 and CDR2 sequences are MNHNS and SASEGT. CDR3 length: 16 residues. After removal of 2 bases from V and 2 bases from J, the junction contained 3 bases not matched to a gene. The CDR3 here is CASSEWGQGAQETQYF. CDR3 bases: TGTGCCAGCAGTGAATGGGGACAGGGGGCTCAAGAGACCCAGTACTTC.

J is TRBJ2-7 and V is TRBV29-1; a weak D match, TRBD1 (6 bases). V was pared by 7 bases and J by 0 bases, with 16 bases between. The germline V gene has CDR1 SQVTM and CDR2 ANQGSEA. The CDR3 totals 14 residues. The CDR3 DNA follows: TGCAGCGCCTCACAGGGCCGCGTCTCCTACGAGCAGTACTTC. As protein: CSASQGRVSYEQYF.

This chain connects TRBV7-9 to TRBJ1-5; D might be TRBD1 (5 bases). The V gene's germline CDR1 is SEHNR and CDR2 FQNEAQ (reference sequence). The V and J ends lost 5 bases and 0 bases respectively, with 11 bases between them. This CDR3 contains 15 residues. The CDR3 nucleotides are TGTGCCAGCAGCCCTGGGGGGTTTAGCAATCAGCCCCAGCATTTT. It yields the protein CASSPGGFSNQPQHF.

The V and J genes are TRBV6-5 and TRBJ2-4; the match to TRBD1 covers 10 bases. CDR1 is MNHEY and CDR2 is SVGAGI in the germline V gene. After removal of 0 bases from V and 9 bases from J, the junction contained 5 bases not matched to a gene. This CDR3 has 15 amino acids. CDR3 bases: TGTGCCAGCAGTTACTCGGGACAGGGGAATGGCATTCAGTACTTC. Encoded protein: CASSYSGQGNGIQYF.

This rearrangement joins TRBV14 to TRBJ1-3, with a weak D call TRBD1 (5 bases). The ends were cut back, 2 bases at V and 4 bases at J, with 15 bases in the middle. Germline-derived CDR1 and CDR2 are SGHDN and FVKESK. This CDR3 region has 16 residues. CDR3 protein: CASSQYQGLEGNTIYF. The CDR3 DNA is TGTGCCAGCAGCCAATATCAGGGTTTGGAAGGAAACACCATATATTTT.

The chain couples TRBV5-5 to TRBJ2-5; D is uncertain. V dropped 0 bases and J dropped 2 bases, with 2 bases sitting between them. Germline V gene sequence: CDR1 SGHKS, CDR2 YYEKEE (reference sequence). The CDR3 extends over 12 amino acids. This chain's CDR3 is CASSLAQETQYF. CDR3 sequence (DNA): TGTGCCAGCAGCTTGGCACAAGAGACCCAGTACTTC.

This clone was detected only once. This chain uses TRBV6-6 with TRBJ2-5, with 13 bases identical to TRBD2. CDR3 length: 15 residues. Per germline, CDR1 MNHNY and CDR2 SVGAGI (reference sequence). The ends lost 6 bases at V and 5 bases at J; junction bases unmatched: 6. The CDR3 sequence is CASRVTSGGAETQYF. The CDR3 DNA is TGTGCCAGCAGGGTCACTAGCGGGGGGGCGGAGACCCAGTACTTC.

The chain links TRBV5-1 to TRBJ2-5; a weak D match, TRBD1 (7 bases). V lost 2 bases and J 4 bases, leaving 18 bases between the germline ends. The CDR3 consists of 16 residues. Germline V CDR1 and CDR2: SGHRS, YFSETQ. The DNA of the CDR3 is TGCGCCAGCAGCTTTCAGGGGGGAGGTCAAGGAGAGACCCAGTACTTC. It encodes CASSFQGGGQGETQYF.

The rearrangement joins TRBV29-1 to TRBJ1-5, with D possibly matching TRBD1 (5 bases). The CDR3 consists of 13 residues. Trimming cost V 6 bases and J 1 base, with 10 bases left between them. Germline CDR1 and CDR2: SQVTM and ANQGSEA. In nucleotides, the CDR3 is TGCAGCGTCGCCGGGGGAAGCAATCAGCCCCAGCATTTT. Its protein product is CSVAGGSNQPQHF.

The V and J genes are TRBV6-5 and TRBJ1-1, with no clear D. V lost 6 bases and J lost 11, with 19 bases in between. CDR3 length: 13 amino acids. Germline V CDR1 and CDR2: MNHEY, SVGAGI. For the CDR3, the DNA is TGTGCCAGCAGGTACGAGACCTATTCTAGGGCTTTCTTT. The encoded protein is CASRYETYSRAFF.

CDR3 nucleotides: TGCGCCAGCAGCCAAGAGGGGAGAGGCTACACCTTC. This translates into CASSQEGRGYTF. This chain uses TRBV4-3 with TRBJ1-2; D remains ambiguous. The germline V gene encodes CDR1 LGHNA and CDR2 YSLEER. The CDR3 covers 12 residues. V lost 0 bases, J lost 8 bases, and 7 bases lay in between.

The CDR3 spells CASSLVSGTNQPQHF. As DNA, the CDR3 is TGTGCCAGCAGCTTAGTCTCAGGGACAAATCAGCCCCAGCATTTT. The chain combines TRBV7-2 with TRBJ1-5; weak D call: TRBD1 (6 bases). Germline-derived CDR1 and CDR2 are SGHTA and FQGNSA. V shed 1 base and J shed 4 bases, with 11 bases lying between them. This CDR3 has 15 residues.

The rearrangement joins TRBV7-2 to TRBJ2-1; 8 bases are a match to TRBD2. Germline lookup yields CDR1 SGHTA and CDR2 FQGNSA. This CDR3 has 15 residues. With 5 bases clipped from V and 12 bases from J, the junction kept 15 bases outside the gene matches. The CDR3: CASSKDSGTNRPQFF. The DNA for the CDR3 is TGTGCCAGCAGCAAGGATAGCGGGACGAACCGGCCGCAGTTCTTC.

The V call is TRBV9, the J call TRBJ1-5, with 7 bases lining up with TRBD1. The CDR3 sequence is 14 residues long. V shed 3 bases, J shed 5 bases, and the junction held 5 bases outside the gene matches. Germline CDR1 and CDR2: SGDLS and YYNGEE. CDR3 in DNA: TGTGCCAGCAGCGCTACCACAGGGGATCAGCCCCAGCATTTT. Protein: CASSATTGDQPQHF.

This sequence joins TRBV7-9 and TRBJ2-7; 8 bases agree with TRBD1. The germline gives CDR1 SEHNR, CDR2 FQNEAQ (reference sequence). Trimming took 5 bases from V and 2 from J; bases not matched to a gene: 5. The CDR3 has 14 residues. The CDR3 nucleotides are TGTGCCAGCAGCCCGACAGGGGTCGCCTACGAGCAGTACTTC. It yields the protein CASSPTGVAYEQYF.

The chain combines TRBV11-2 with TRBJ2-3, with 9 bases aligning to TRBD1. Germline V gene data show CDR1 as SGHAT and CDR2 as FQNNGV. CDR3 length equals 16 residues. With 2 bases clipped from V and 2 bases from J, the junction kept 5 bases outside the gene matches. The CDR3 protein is CASSLWDRVFTDTQYF. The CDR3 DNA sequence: TGTGCCAGCAGCTTATGGGACAGGGTTTTCACAGATACGCAGTATTTT.

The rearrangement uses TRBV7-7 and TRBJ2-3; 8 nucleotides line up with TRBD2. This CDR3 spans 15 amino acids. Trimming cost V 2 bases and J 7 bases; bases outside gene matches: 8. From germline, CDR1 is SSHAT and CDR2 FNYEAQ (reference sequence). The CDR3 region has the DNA TGTGCCAGCAGCTTAATGGCGGGGGGTCGAAATACGCAGTATTTT. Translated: CASSLMAGGRNTQYF.

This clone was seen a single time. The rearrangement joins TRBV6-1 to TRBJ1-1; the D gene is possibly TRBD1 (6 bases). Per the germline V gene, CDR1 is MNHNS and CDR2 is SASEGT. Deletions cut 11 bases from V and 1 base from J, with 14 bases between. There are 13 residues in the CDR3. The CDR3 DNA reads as TGTGCCGGGCGCAGGGGAGAGAACACTGAAGCTTTCTTT. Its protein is CAGRRGENTEAFF.

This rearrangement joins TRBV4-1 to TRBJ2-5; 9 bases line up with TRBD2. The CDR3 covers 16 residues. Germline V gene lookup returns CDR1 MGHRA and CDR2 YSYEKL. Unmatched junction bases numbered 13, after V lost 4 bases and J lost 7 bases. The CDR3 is CASSRGDLAGAWTQYF. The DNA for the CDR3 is TGCGCCAGCAGCCGCGGAGATTTAGCGGGGGCTTGGACCCAGTACTTC.

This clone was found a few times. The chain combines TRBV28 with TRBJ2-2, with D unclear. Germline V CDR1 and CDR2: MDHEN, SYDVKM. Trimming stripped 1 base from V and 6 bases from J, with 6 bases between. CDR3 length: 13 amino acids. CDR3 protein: CASSLSEAGELFF. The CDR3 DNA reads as TGTGCCAGCAGTTTATCCGAGGCCGGGGAGCTGTTTTTT.

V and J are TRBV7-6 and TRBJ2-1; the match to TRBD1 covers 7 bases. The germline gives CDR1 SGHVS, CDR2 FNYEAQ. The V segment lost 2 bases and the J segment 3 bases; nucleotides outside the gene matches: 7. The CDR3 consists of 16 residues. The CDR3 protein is CASSLPPGDSYNEQFF. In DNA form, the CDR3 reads TGTGCCAGCAGCTTACCGCCAGGGGACAGCTACAATGAGCAGTTCTTC.

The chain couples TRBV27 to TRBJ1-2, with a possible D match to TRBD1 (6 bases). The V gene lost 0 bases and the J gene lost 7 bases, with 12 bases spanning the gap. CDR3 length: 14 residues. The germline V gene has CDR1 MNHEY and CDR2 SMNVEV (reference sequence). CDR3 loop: CASSLSGFRGGYTF. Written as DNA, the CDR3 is TGTGCCAGCAGTTTATCGGGGTTCAGGGGTGGCTACACCTTC.

The CDR3: CASSISWDSVYEQYF. The DNA for the CDR3 is TGTGCCAGTAGTATATCCTGGGACAGCGTATACGAGCAGTACTTC. The chain uses TRBV19 and TRBJ2-7, with 7 bases lining up with TRBD1. From germline, CDR1 is LNHDA and CDR2 SQIVND (reference sequence). The V gene end was trimmed by 2 bases and the J gene end by 4 bases; junction bases not matched to a gene: 8. This CDR3 is 15 amino acids long.

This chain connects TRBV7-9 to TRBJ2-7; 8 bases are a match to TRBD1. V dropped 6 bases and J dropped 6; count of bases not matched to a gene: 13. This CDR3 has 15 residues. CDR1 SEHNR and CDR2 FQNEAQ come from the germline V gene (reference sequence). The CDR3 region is CASRPPLDRAGEQYF. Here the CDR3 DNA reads TGTGCCAGCAGACCTCCCCTGGACAGGGCTGGCGAGCAGTACTTC.

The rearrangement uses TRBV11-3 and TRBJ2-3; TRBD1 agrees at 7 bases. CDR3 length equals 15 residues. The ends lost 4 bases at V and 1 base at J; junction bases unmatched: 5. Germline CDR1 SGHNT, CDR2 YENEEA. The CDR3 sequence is CASSSGGWGTDTQYF. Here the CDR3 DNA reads TGTGCCAGCAGCTCAGGGGGTTGGGGCACAGATACGCAGTATTTT.

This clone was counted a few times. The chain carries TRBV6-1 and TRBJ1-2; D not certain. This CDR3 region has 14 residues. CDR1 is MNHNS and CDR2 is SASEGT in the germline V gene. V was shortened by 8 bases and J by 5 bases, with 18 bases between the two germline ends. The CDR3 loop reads CASHLGNRVYGYTF. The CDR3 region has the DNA TGTGCCAGCCACCTTGGAAACAGAGTATATGGCTACACCTTC.

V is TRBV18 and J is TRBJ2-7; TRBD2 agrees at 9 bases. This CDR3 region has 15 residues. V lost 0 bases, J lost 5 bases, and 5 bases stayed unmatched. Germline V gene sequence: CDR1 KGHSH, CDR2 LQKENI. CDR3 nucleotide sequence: TGTGCCAGCTCACCACCCGGCGGGAGGGCCGACGAGCAGTACTTC. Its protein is CASSPPGGRADEQYF.